This TCR beta chain was sequenced in a study of blood T cell repertoires in COVID-19. Trimming stripped 1 base from V and 2 bases from J, with 12 bases between. The germline gives CDR1 SGHTA, CDR2 FQGNSA. CDR3 length: 16 amino acids. Only one count was recorded for this clone. Sequencing used immunoSEQ multiplex PCR; TCRdb keeps in-frame clones, though not all of them. This sample carries roughly 180,000 clones, about 95% of them seen once, and the ten largest clones take 0.6% to 0.9%. The sequence was obtained from a man aged 25-40 years with COVID-19, enrolled during active disease. Material for sequencing was peripheral blood. The chain is built from TRBV7-2 and TRBJ1-3; D remains unclear. This chain's CDR3 is CASSLGVGEPGNTIYF. The CDR3 nucleotides are TGTGCCAGCAGCTTAGGAGTTGGGGAGCCTGGAAACACCATATATTTT.